This T cell receptor beta chain was sequenced during a study of post-analysis software for immune sequencing data. General observations from the study: Diversity measured as normalized Chao1 was significantly lower in multiple sclerosis patients than in controls. F-measure co-clustering was strong for batch-matched samples. There were roughly 5 TRBV segments more frequent in patients than controls, and TRBV5-6, TRBV5-1 and TRBV20-1 were among them.

TCR beta libraries were prepared from cDNA with unique molecular identifiers. TCRdb passed the PCR reads through MiXCR, listing each CDR3 protein once. The data hold about half a million distinct CDR3 sequences, with 40% to 55% observed a single time. The CDR3 runs 13 residues. CDR1 and CDR2 (germline): DFQATT, SNEGSKA (reference sequence). This clonotype was observed a handful of times. Its antigen is currently unknown. This TCR came from a girl aged 5 to 17 with multiple sclerosis. Sequences were obtained from blood. This chain joins TRBV20-1 and TRBJ2-7, with D hard to call. The J call is doubtful: the DNA matches TRBJ2-5 better. CDR3 residues: CSARAFPRETQYF. CDR3 coding DNA: TGCAGTGCCCGGGCCTTTCCCCGGGAGACCCAGTACTTC.